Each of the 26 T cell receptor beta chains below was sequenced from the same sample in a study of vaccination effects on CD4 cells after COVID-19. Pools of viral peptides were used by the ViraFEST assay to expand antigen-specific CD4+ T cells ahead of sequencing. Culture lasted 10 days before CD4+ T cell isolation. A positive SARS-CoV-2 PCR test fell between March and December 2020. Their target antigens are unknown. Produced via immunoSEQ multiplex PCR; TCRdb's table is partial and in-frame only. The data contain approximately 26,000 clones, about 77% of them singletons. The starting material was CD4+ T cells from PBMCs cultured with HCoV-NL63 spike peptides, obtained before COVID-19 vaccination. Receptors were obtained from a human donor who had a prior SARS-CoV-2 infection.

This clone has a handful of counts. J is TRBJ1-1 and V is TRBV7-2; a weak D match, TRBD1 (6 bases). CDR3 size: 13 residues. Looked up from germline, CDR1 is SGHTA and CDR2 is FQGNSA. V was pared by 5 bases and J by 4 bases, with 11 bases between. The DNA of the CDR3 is TGTGCCAGCAGCCAGGGGACGGGCACTGAAGCTTTCTTT. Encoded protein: CASSQGTGTEAFF.

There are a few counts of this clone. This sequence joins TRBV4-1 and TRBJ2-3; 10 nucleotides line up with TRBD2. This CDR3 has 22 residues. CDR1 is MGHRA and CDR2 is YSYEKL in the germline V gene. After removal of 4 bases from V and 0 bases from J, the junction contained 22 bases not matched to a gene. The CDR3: CASSLSKISSRLAGDSTDTQYF. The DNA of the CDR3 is TGCGCCAGCAGCCTTTCAAAGATATCTTCGCGGCTAGCGGGAGATAGCACAGATACGCAGTATTTT.

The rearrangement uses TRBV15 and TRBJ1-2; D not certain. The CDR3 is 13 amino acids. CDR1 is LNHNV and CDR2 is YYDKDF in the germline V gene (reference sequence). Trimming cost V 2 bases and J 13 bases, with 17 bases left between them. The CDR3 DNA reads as TGTGCCACCAGCAGACCCCGGGGAGGCCGAGGCACCTTC. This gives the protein CATSRPRGGRGTF.

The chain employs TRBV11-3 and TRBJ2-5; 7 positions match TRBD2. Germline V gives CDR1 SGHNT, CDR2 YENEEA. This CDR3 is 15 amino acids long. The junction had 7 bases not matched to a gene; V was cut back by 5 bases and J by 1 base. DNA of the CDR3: TGTGCCAGCAGCCGGGACTACTGGGCCCAAGAGACCCAGTACTTC. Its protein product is CASSRDYWAQETQYF.

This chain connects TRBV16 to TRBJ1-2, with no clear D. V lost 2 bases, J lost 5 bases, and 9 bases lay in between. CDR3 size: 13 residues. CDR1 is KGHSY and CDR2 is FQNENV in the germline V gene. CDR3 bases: TGTGCCAGCAGCCAACGTCAGGTATATGGCTACACCTTC. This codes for CASSQRQVYGYTF.

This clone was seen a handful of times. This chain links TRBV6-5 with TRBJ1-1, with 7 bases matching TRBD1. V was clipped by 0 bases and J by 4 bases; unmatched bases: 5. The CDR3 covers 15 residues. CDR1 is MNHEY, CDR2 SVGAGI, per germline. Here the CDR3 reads CASSYSIWDSTEAFF. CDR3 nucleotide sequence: TGTGCCAGCAGTTACTCGATATGGGACAGCACTGAAGCTTTCTTT.

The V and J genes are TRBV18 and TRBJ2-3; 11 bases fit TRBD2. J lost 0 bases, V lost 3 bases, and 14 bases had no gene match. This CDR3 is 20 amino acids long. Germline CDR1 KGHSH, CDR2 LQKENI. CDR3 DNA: TGTGCCAGCTCACCGACCTGGGAAGCTAGCGGGAGGTCTAGCACAGATACGCAGTATTTT. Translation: CASSPTWEASGRSSTDTQYF.

The CDR3 nucleotides read TGTGCTAGTGGTTCCGGACAGGGCGAGCACCCTGGCTACACCTTC. It encodes CASGSGQGEHPGYTF. The V call is TRBV12-5, the J call TRBJ1-2; TRBD1 aligns across 8 bases. The germline CDR1 and CDR2 sequences are LGHNT and FRNRAP. Trimming removed 4 bases from V and 7 bases from J; junction bases left unmatched: 11. This CDR3 contains 15 residues.

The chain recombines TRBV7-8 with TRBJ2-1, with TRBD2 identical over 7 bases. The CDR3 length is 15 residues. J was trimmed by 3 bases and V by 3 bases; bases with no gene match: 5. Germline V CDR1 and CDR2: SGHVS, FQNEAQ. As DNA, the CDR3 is TGTGCCAGCAGCTTGTCTGCGGGAGTCTACAATGAGCAGTTCTTC. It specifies CASSLSAGVYNEQFF.

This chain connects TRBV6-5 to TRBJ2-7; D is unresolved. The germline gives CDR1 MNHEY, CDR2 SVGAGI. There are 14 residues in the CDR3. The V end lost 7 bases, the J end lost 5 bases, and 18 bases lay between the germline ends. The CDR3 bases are TGTGCCAGCATGGCTAGAAGTTCTCATGACGAGCAGTACTTC. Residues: CASMARSSHDEQYF.

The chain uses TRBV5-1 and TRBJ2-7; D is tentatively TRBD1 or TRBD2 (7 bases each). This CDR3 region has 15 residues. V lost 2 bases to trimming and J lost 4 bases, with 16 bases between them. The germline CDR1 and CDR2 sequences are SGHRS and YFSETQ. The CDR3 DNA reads TGCGCCAGCAGCTTAGGAGGCAGGGGGGGTTACGAGCAGTACTTC. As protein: CASSLGGRGGYEQYF.

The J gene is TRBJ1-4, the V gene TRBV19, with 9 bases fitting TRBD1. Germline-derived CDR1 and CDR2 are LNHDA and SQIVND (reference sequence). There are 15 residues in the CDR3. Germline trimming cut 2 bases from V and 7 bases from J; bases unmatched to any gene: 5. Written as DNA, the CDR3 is TGTGCCAGTAGTATATCCCGGGACAGGGCTGAAAAACTGTTTTTT. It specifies CASSISRDRAEKLFF.

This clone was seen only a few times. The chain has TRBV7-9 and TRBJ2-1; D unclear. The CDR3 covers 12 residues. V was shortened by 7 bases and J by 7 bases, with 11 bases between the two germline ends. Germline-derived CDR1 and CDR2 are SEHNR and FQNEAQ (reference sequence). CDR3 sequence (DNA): TGTGCCAGCATCAAACTGATGAATGAGCAGTTCTTC. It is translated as CASIKLMNEQFF.

For the CDR3, the DNA is TGTGCCAGCAGCCCTGGGGGGTCTACGCAGTATTTT. Translated: CASSPGGSTQYF. V is TRBV3-1 (or the pseudogene TRBV3-2) and J is TRBJ2-3; tentatively, D is TRBD2 (6 bases). Germline values: CDR1 LGHDT, CDR2 YNNKEL (reference sequence). The CDR3 consists of 12 residues. Trimming stripped 4 bases from V and 8 bases from J, with 10 bases between.

The CDR3 DNA reads as TGTGCCAGTAGTTTCAGGACAGGGGGAGATTCACCCCTCCACTTT. It is translated as CASSFRTGGDSPLHF. The J gene is TRBJ1-6, the V gene TRBV19; 10 nucleotides match TRBD1. V gave up 5 bases and J gave up 8 bases; unmatched junction bases: 6. This CDR3 region has 15 residues. CDR1 is LNHDA, CDR2 SQIVND, per germline (reference sequence).

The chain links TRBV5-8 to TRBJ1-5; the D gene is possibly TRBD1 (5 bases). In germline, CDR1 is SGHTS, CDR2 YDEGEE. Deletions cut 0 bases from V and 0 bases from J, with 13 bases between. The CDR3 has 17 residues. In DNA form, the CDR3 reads TGTGCCAGCAGCTTGGGGGTCGGGACGGATAGCAATCAGCCCCAGCATTTT. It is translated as CASSLGVGTDSNQPQHF.

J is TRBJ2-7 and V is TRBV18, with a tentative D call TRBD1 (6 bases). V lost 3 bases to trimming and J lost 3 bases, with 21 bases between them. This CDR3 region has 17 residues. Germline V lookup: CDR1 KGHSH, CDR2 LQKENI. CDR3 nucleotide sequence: TGTGCCAGCTCACCCTTGGTTGGGGCAGGGGCAAACTACGAGCAGTACTTC. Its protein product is CASSPLVGAGANYEQYF. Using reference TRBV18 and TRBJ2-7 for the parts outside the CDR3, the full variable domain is NAGVMQNPRHLVRRRGQEARLRCSPMKGHSHVYWYRQLPEEGLKFMVYLQKENIIDESGMPKERFSAEFPKEGPSILRIQQVVRGDSAAYFCASSPLVGAGANYEQYFGPGTRLTVT.

The CDR3 nucleotides are TGTGCCAGCAGCTTCCCCATTGGGCTAGCGGTCTCCTACAATGAGCAGTTCTTC. It yields the protein CASSFPIGLAVSYNEQFF. The gene calls are TRBV2 and TRBJ2-1; 7 nucleotides align to TRBD2. Germline CDR1 SNHLY, CDR2 FYNNEI. The CDR3 contains 18 residues. Trimming took 6 bases from V and 0 from J; bases not matched to a gene: 14.

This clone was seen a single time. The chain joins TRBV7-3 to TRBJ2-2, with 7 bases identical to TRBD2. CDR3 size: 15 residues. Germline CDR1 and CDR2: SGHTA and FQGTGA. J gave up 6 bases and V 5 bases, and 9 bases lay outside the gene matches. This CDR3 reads CASSPRTSSPGELFF. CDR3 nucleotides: TGTGCCAGCAGCCCCCGGACTAGTTCGCCCGGGGAGCTGTTTTTT.

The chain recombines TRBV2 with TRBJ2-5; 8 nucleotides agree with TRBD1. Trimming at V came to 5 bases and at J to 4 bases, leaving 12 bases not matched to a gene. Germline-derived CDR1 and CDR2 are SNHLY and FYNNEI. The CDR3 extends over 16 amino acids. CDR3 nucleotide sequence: TGTGCCAGCAGTAGCCCCCCGGGACAGGTTTTAGAGACCCAGTACTTC. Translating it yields CASSSPPGQVLETQYF. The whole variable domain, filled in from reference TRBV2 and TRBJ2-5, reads EPEVTQTPSHQVTQMGQEVILRCVPISNHLYFYWYRQILGQKVEFLVSFYNNEISEKSEIFDDQFSVERPDGSNFTLKIRSTKLEDSAMYFCASSSPPGQVLETQYFGPGTRLLVL.

CDR3 nucleotides: TGTGCCACCAGTGTGGGTAGCACAGATACGCAGTATTTT. Protein product: CATSVGSTDTQYF. The chain combines TRBV24-1 with TRBJ2-3, with D unresolved. The CDR3 consists of 13 residues. Trimming took 5 bases from V and 0 from J, leaving 5 bases between them. Germline lookup yields CDR1 KGHDR and CDR2 SFDVKD.

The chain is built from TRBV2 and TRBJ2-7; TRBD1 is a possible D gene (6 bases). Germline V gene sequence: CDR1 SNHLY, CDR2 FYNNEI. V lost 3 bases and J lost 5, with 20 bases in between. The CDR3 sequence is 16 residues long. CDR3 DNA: TGTGCCAGCAGTGATTGGGGGCGGCTCCGGGACCACGAGCAGTACTTC. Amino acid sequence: CASSDWGRLRDHEQYF. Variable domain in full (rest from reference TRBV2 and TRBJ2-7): EPEVTQTPSHQVTQMGQEVILRCVPISNHLYFYWYRQILGQKVEFLVSFYNNEISEKSEIFDDQFSVERPDGSNFTLKIRSTKLEDSAMYFCASSDWGRLRDHEQYFGPGTRLTVT.

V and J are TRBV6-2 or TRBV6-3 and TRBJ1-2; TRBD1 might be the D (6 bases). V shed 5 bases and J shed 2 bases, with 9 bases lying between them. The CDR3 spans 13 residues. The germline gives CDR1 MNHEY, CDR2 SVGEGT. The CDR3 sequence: CASSRQANYGYTF. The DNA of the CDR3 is TGTGCCAGCAGTCGACAGGCGAACTATGGCTACACCTTC.

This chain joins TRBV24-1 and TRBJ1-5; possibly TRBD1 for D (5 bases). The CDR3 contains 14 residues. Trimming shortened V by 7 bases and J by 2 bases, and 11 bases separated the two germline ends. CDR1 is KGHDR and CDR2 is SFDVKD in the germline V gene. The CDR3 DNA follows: TGTGCCACCAGACCGAGAGGGGGCAATCAGCCCCAGCATTTT. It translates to CATRPRGGNQPQHF.

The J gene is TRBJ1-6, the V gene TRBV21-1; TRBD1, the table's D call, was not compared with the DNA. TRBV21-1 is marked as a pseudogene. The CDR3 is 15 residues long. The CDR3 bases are TGTGCCAGCAAGTTTAGACAGCACGCACCTTCAGCCCTCCACTTT. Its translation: CASKFRQHAPSALHF.

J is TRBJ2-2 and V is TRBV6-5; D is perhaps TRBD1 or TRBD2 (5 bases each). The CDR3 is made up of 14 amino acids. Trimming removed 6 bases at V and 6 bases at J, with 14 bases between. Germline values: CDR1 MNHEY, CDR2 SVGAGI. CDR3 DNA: TGTGCCAGCAGCCGGGACCTTGGGCCCGGGGAGCTGTTTTTT. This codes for CASSRDLGPGELFF.